A selection of T cell receptor beta chains follows, all from one sample in a study of blood T cell repertoires in COVID-19. The protocol was immunoSEQ multiplex PCR, while the TCRdb copy is restricted to in-frame clones and leaves out a portion. In the table there are about 360,000 clones, roughly 77% of which are singletons. Sequenced material: peripheral blood. The receptors here all came from a human donor with acute or convalescent COVID-19. The donor label of this sample is uncertain. Each CDR3 is given with its conserved first and last residue. A D gene is named only where the DNA matches it firmly. A clone size is listed for some rows: how often the clone was seen (once, few, many), or a class if it is expanded.

TRBV28	13	TRBJ2-5	-	-	CASSLSLQETQYF	TGTGCCAGCAGTCTCTCCCTTCAAGAGACCCAGTACTTC
TRBV5-1	14	TRBJ1-2	TRBD1	-	CASKARGTGAPEHF	TGCGCCAGCAAGGCTCGGGGGACAGGGGCCCCCGAACACTTC
TRBV18	16	TRBJ2-4	-	-	CASSQISGLAKNIQYF	TGTGCCAGCTCACAAATTAGCGGTCTAGCCAAAAACATTCAGTACTTC
TRBV9	17	TRBJ2-3	TRBD2	-	CASSVGSSGRAPDTQYF	TGTGCCAGCAGCGTAGGATCTAGCGGGAGGGCGCCAGATACGCAGTATTTT
TRBV19	13	TRBJ1-2	TRBD1	-	CASSKTGDYGYTF	TGTGCCAGTAGTAAGACAGGGGACTATGGCTACACCTTC
TRBV30	13	TRBJ1-4	-	-	CAWTGHPGEKLFF	TGTGCCTGGACTGGCCACCCGGGTGAAAAACTGTTTTTT
TRBV14	14	TRBJ1-1	-	-	CASSQDQGLTEAFF	TGTGCCAGCAGCCAAGACCAGGGGCTAACTGAAGCTTTCTTT
TRBV5-1	14	TRBJ2-3	TRBD2	once	CASKLAELTDTQYF	TGCGCCAGCAAACTAGCGGAGCTCACAGATACGCAGTATTTT
TRBV20-1	11	TRBJ1-2	-	few	CSANRQHGYTF	TGCAGTGCTAATCGACAGCATGGCTACACCTTC
TRBV5-5	12	TRBJ2-7	-	-	CASSLGGREQYF	TGTGCCAGCAGCCTCGGGGGACGAGAGCAGTACTTC
TRBV6-5	15	TRBJ1-1	TRBD1	-	CASSRRQGPNTEAFF	TGTGCCAGCAGTAGGCGACAGGGACCGAACACTGAAGCTTTCTTT
TRBV27	14	TRBJ2-7	-	-	CASSRIGQGSEQYF	TGTGCCAGCAGCCGCATAGGGCAGGGGAGCGAGCAGTACTTC
TRBV7-2	15	TRBJ2-6	-	-	CASGLRGAGANVLTF	TGTGCCAGCGGACTGAGAGGAGCTGGGGCCAACGTCCTGACTTTC
TRBV14	13	TRBJ1-1	TRBD1	-	CASQGQGYTEAFF	TGTGCCAGCCAGGGACAGGGGTACACTGAAGCTTTCTTT
TRBV5-1	14	TRBJ1-5	-	once	CASSLSSSDQPQHF	TGCGCCAGCAGCTTGAGCAGTAGCGATCAGCCCCAGCATTTT
TRBV7-9	15	TRBJ2-7	-	-	CASSLFGSSSYEQYF	TGTGCCAGCAGCTTATTCGGGTCGAGCTCCTACGAGCAGTACTTC